Included here is one TCR beta chain sequence, with context. The antigen is unknown. Germline V gene sequence: CDR1 SGHNT, CDR2 YYREEE (reference sequence). The V and J ends lost 4 bases and 10 bases, in that order; junction bases with no gene match: 8. The CDR3 extends over 13 amino acids. This sample is drawn from a study of cytomegalovirus exposure and HLA in healthy donors. PCR primers comprised 60 Vbeta and 13 Jbeta primers. TCRdb keeps only in-frame clones here, not all; method: immunoSEQ multiplex PCR. This sample has about 150,000 clones, with around 80% found just once. Overall study results and limits: Later analysis placed DRB1 highest and HLA-C lowest in TCR association rates, which differed by HLA locus. It was assumed in the presence/absence analyses that sequencing depth was roughly uniform across donors.

This receptor was identified in a woman in her forties in good health and CMV-seropositive. The sequencing input was PBMCs. The rearrangement joins TRBV5-4 to TRBJ2-3; 8 positions match TRBD1. The CDR3: CASSAIGQGSQYF. The DNA for the CDR3 is TGTGCCAGCAGCGCGATTGGACAGGGTTCGCAGTATTTT.